The next 15 T cell receptor beta chains were all read from a single sample in a study of tumor-infiltrating lymphocytes in primary liver carcinoma. A primer in the constant region served to generate TCR beta cDNA from 500 ng of total RNA. Amplification in three nested multiplex PCR rounds with slightly modified ARM-PCR gave rise to TCR beta libraries. The opening two PCR rounds, 10 cycles each, paired TRBV1-TRBV30 forward primers with a C-beta reverse primer. TCRdb redid the calling of the multiplex PCR reads with MiXCR, one entry per CDR3 protein. The profile covers roughly 30,000 distinct CDR3 sequences, with 71% appearing a single time and under 35% taken by the ten largest. DNA and RNA were both co-extracted from about 19-30 mg of bulk tissue that had not been sorted. Sample: liver tumor tissue from sampling region 3. Subset defined: tumor region T3, left-lateral pole. These receptors all stem from a woman aged 25 to 39 with primary liver carcinoma and hepatitis B virus infection.

In the case of this clonotype: One end of the junction fails to match germline, which may point to a read error. Here the CDR3 DNA reads TGCAGTGCTAGAGACCCCCAGGAGATGTACCATGAGACCCAGTACTTC. It encodes CSARDPQEMYHETQYF. The genes are TRBV20-1 and TRBJ2-5; no firm D call. Looked up from germline, CDR1 is DFQATT and CDR2 is SNEGSKA (reference sequence). The length of the CDR3 is 16 residues.

As regards this clonotype: The junction departs from the called germline gene at one end, perhaps through a read error. The chain couples TRBV6-2 or TRBV6-3 to TRBJ2-1; perhaps TRBD2 as D (6 bases). This CDR3 comprises 14 residues. Germline CDR1 and CDR2: MNHEY and SVGEGT. This CDR3 reads CASSSSGAYNEQLF. Written as DNA, the CDR3 is TGTGCCAGCAGCTCCTCGGGAGCCTACAATGAGCAGCTCTTC.

In the case of this clonotype: Germline and junction disagree at one end, which may indicate a read error. The chain combines TRBV4-3 with TRBJ2-7, with 7 nucleotides matching TRBD2. Germline V gene data show CDR1 as LGHNA and CDR2 as YSLEER. The CDR3 runs 18 residues. Here the CDR3 reads CVSSQTVTGGRISHEQYF. In DNA, the CDR3 is TGCGTCAGCAGCCAAACTGTGACGGGGGGTCGCATTAGCCACGAGCAGTACTTC.

This clonotype came up once. Compared with germline, one end of the junction differs, possibly owing to a read error. This chain uses TRBV5-4 with TRBJ2-3, with a possible D match to TRBD2 (5 bases). This CDR3 spans 12 amino acids. Germline CDR1 is SGHNT and CDR2 is YYREEE (reference sequence). CDR3 sequence: CASKSEGDTHYF. DNA for the CDR3: TGTGCCAGCAAAAGCGAGGGAGATACGCATTATTTT.

This clonotype appeared a single time. At one of its ends the junction is not consistent with the germline gene, which may arise from a read error. This rearrangement joins TRBV4-3 to TRBJ2-1, with TRBD2 matching 7 bases. From germline, CDR1 is LGHNA and CDR2 YSLEER. The CDR3 consists of 14 residues. In DNA, the CDR3 is TGCCCCAGTAGTCAAGATCCCTCGACTAGCTCCCAGTTCTTC. Amino acid sequence: CPSSQDPSTSSQFF.

This clonotype appeared many times. This may stem from a read error, because a much larger clone lies one nucleotide away. The chain recombines TRBV30 with TRBJ1-1; D is ambiguous. There are 12 residues in the CDR3. Germline CDR1 reads GTSNPN; CDR2 reads SVGIG (reference sequence). CDR3 in amino acids: CAWSIPTPEALF. For the CDR3, the DNA is TGTGCCTGGAGCATCCCTACACCAGAAGCTCTCTTT.

This clonotype was detected many times. An end of the junction does not agree with germline; a read error may underlie this. This chain links TRBV12-3 or TRBV12-4 with TRBJ1-1; a possible D gene is TRBD1 (6 bases). The CDR3 totals 15 residues. The chain's CDR3 is CASSRSDRLNTEAFF. CDR3 nucleotides: TGTGCCAGCAGTCGCTCGGACAGACTGAACACTGAAGCCTTCTTT.

A remark on this clonotype: At one boundary the junction diverges from the germline segment, which might be a read error. DNA for the CDR3: TGTGCCAGCAGCTACCCGGGGGGCCTGGAACTGTCTTTT. As protein: CASSYPGGLELSF. The chain is built from TRBV11-2 and TRBJ1-4; possible D gene TRBD1, 6 bases. Germline V gene lookup returns CDR1 SGHAT and CDR2 FQNNGV. CDR3 size: 13 residues.

The chain uses TRBV28 and TRBJ1-1; no clear D gene. The V and J ends lost 5 bases and 10 bases respectively, with 23 bases between them. The germline V gene encodes CDR1 MDHEN and CDR2 SYDVKM. This CDR3 has 15 residues. The CDR3 loop reads CASSPQTGDKIRAFF. CDR3 nucleotide sequence: TGTGCCAGCAGTCCTCAAACCGGGGATAAGATTAGAGCTTTCTTT.

This clonotype was found a few times. This CDR3 reads CATQTPGREQYF. The DNA of the CDR3 is TGTGCCACTCAGACGCCGGGGCGCGAGCAGTACTTC. The chain joins TRBV15 to TRBJ2-7; either TRBD1 or TRBD2 may fit D (5 bases each). This CDR3 has 12 residues. V lost 9 bases and J 6 bases, leaving 15 bases between the germline ends. Looked up from germline, CDR1 is LNHNV and CDR2 is YYDKDF (reference sequence).

This clonotype was found a few times. This CDR3 reads CASSGRLWIGGEQYF. DNA of the CDR3: TGTGCCAGCAGTGGGCGTCTGTGGATAGGAGGGGAGCAGTACTTC. The chain joins TRBV6-1 to TRBJ2-7; TRBD2 is a possible D gene (6 bases). Between the trimmed V and J ends, which lost 4 bases and 7 bases, there was a span of 20 bases. The CDR3 sequence is 15 residues long. CDR1 is MNHNS, CDR2 SASEGT, per germline.

J is TRBJ2-1 and V is TRBV11-2; 7 bases match TRBD2. Per germline, CDR1 SGHAT and CDR2 FQNNGV. J was trimmed by 3 bases and V by 6 bases; bases with no gene match: 8. The CDR3 contains 15 residues. The CDR3 spells CASSSRLAVYNEQFF. The CDR3 nucleotides read TGTGCCAGCAGTTCACGACTAGCTGTCTACAATGAGCAGTTCTTC. The full variable domain, in which reference TRBV11-2 and TRBJ2-1 provide the parts outside the CDR3, is EAGVAQSPRYKIIEKRQSVAFWCNPISGHATLYWYQQILGQGPKLLIQFQNNGVVDDSQLPKDRFSAERLKGVDSTLKIQPAKLEDSAVYLCASSSRLAVYNEQFFGPGTRLTVL.

Notes on this clonotype: At one of its ends the junction is not consistent with the germline gene, which may arise from a read error. This chain's CDR3 is CVWSVGMGGWETQYF. CDR3 sequence (DNA): TGTGTCTGGAGTGTCGGTATGGGTGGGTGGGAGACCCAGTACTTC. The chain joins TRBV30 to TRBJ2-5, with D hard to call. CDR3 length: 15 residues. Looked up from germline, CDR1 is GTSNPN and CDR2 is SVGIG (reference sequence).

Concerning this clonotype itself: The CDR3 does not end in the conserved phenylalanine or tryptophan, so this is likely a read error. The V and J genes are TRBV6-5 and TRBJ2-1; D is uncertain. The V gene lost 5 bases and the J gene lost 5 bases, with 13 bases spanning the gap. The CDR3 is 14 amino acids. Looked up from germline, CDR1 is MNHEY and CDR2 is SVGAGI. CDR3 residues: CASSRLGADNEQFL. CDR3 DNA: TGTGCCAGCAGTCGTTTAGGAGCTGACAATGAGCAGTTCTTA.

Remarks on this clonotype: The conserved phenylalanine or tryptophan normally closing the CDR3 is absent here, so this likely arose from a read error. The chain uses TRBV4-3 and TRBJ2-1; TRBD2 matches at 7 bases. Germline V gene sequence: CDR1 LGHNA, CDR2 YSLEER. The CDR3 consists of 16 residues. CDR3 DNA: TGCGTCAGCGGCCAAGATTGGGACTACGCCTACAATGAGCAGTTCCTC. Translation: CVSGQDWDYAYNEQFL.